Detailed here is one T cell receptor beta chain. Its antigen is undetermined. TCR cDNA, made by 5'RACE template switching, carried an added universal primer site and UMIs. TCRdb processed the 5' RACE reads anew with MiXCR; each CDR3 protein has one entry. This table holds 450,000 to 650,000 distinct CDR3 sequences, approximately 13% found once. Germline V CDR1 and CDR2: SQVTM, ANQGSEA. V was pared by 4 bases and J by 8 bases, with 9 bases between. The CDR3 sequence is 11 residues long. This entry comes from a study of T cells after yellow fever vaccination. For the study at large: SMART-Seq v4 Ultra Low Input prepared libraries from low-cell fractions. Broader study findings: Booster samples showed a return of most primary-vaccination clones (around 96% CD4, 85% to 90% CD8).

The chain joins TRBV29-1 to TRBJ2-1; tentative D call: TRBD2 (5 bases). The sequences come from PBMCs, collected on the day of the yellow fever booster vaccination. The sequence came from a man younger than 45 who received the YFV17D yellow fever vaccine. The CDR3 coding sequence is TGCAGCGTTGCTAGCACGGATGAGCAGTTCTTC. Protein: CSVASTDEQFF.